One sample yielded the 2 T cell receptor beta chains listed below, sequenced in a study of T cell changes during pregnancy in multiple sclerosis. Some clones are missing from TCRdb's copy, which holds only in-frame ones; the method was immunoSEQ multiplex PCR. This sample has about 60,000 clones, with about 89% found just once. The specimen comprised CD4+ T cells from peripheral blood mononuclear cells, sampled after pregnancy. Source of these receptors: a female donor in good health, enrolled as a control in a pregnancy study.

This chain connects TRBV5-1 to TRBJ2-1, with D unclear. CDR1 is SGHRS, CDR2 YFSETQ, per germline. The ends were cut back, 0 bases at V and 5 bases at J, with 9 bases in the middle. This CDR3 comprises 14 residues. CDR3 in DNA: TGCGCCAGCAGCTTGGACAGTAGTAACAATGAGCAGTTCTTC. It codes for CASSLDSSNNEQFF.

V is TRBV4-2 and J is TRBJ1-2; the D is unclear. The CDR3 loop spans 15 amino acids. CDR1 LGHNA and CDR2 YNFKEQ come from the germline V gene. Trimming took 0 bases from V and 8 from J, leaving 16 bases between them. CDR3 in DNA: TGTGCCAGCAGCCAAGAGGAGGGAATGATCTGGGGCTACACCTTC. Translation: CASSQEEGMIWGYTF.